The 29 T cell receptor beta chains below were found in one sample sequenced in a study of cytomegalovirus exposure and HLA in healthy donors. This PCR relied on a set of 60 Vbeta primers and 13 Jbeta primers. Profiling relied on immunoSEQ multiplex PCR, and the TCRdb table lists in-frame clones only, not all of them. The sample comprises around 200,000 clones, around 83% of which are singletons, and 1.6% rests with the top ten. The sequenced sample consisted of PBMCs. These receptors were collected from a man aged 45-65 years in good health and CMV-seronegative.

DNA of the CDR3: TGTGCCAGCAGCCTGACTAGCGGGAGAGGGTCTGGGGCCAACGTCCTGACTTTC. This encodes CASSLTSGRGSGANVLTF. The V call is TRBV7-3, the J call TRBJ2-6, with 12 bases identical to TRBD2. The CDR3 sequence is 18 residues long. J lost 1 base, V lost 5 bases, and 6 bases had no gene match. Germline V gives CDR1 SGHTA, CDR2 FQGTGA.

J is TRBJ1-1 and V is TRBV19; D may be TRBD1 (5 bases). CDR1 is LNHDA, CDR2 SQIVND, per germline (reference sequence). The germline V and J ends were trimmed by 7 bases and 5 bases, with 17 bases remaining between them. The CDR3 has 14 amino acids. CDR3 protein: CASNTPGVGTEAFF. The DNA for the CDR3 is TGTGCCAGTAACACCCCGGGGGTAGGGACTGAAGCTTTCTTT. The full variable domain, its missing parts supplied by reference TRBV19 and TRBJ1-1, is DGGITQSPKYLFRKEGQNVTLSCEQNLNHDAMYWYRQDPGQGLRLIYYSQIVNDFQKGDIAEGYSVSREKKESFPLTVTSAQKNPTAFYLCASNTPGVGTEAFFGQGTRLTVV.

The chain couples TRBV14 to TRBJ2-5, with a possible D match to TRBD2 (6 bases). CDR3 length: 17 amino acids. The germline gives CDR1 SGHDN, CDR2 FVKESK. Deletions cut 4 bases from V and 3 bases from J, with 21 bases between. The DNA for the CDR3 is TGTGCCAGCAGCCCCCGCGCCACTCCTGGGGGGAAAGAGACCCAGTACTTC. It encodes CASSPRATPGGKETQYF.

The chain uses TRBV6-6 and TRBJ2-1; 9 bases are shared with TRBD1. Germline V gene data show CDR1 as MNHNY and CDR2 as SVGAGI (reference sequence). The CDR3 is 13 amino acids. The V gene end was trimmed by 7 bases and the J gene end by 6 bases; junction bases not matched to a gene: 4. CDR3 protein: CASNRGPLNEQFF. CDR3 nucleotide sequence: TGTGCCAGCAACAGGGGGCCCCTCAATGAGCAGTTCTTC.

This chain uses TRBV7-8 with TRBJ2-7; 11 bases line up with TRBD2. Germline CDR1 reads SGHVS; CDR2 reads FQNEAQ. CDR3 length equals 18 residues. V was clipped by 5 bases and J by 2 bases; unmatched bases: 14. As DNA, the CDR3 is TGTGCCAGCAGCCTCCGGAGCGTAGCGGGAGGGGGCGCCTACGAGCAGTACTTC. This sequence encodes CASSLRSVAGGGAYEQYF.

The V gene is TRBV9, the J gene TRBJ2-1, with 7 bases matching TRBD2. This CDR3 is built from 15 residues. J lost 2 bases, V lost 3 bases, and 5 bases had no gene match. Germline CDR1 reads SGDLS; CDR2 reads YYNGEE. The CDR3 loop reads CASSGPGTTYNEQFF. The CDR3 nucleotides read TGTGCCAGCAGCGGTCCCGGGACTACCTACAATGAGCAGTTCTTC.

The V and J genes are TRBV25-1 and TRBJ2-5, with TRBD2 identical over 7 bases. This CDR3 comprises 14 residues. Germline CDR1 is MGHDK and CDR2 is SYGVNS. J was trimmed by 5 bases and V by 4 bases; bases with no gene match: 7. CDR3 bases: TGTGCCAGCAGTGCGCCGGGAGGCCAGGAGACCCAGTACTTC. It yields the protein CASSAPGGQETQYF.

This clone was counted between two and nine times. The rearrangement joins TRBV5-1 to TRBJ1-1; possible D gene TRBD1, 5 bases. Germline V gene lookup returns CDR1 SGHRS and CDR2 YFSETQ. The length of the CDR3 is 14 residues. Trimming took 3 bases from V and 4 from J, leaving 13 bases between them. CDR3: CASSSGSEGTEAFF. CDR3 coding DNA: TGCGCCAGCAGCTCAGGGTCGGAGGGCACTGAAGCTTTCTTT.

This clone was found many times. The chain combines TRBV29-1 with TRBJ1-4; possible D gene TRBD1, 5 bases. CDR1 and CDR2 (germline): SQVTM, ANQGSEA. CDR3 length: 13 residues. Deletions cut 4 bases from V and 0 bases from J, with 6 bases between. The CDR3 reads CSVGGATNEKLFF. In DNA, the CDR3 is TGCAGCGTTGGGGGGGCAACTAATGAAAAACTGTTTTTT.

V and J are TRBV5-1 and TRBJ2-1; TRBD2 matches at 7 bases. CDR1 is SGHRS and CDR2 is YFSETQ in the germline V gene. V was clipped by 2 bases and J by 8 bases; unmatched bases: 10. The CDR3 consists of 15 residues. DNA for the CDR3: TGCGCCAGCAGCTTAGAAGGAGCTAGCGGCGATGAGCAGTTCTTC. Its translation: CASSLEGASGDEQFF. Full variable domain (outside the CDR3, taken from reference TRBV5-1 and TRBJ2-1): KAGVTQTPRYLIKTRGQQVTLSCSPISGHRSVSWYQQTPGQGLQFLFEYFSETQRNKGNFPGRFSGRQFSNSRSEMNVSTLELGDSALYLCASSLEGASGDEQFFGPGTRLTVL.

The V call is TRBV4-1, the J call TRBJ1-3; 7 positions match TRBD1. The length of the CDR3 is 18 residues. Germline V gene sequence: CDR1 MGHRA, CDR2 YSYEKL. V lost 2 bases and J lost 0; bases outside the gene matches: 10. CDR3 nucleotide sequence: TGCGCCAGCAGCCAACCGAGGGACAGCGCATCCTCTGGAAACACCATATATTTT. Translation: CASSQPRDSASSGNTIYF.

The chain combines TRBV5-1 with TRBJ2-5; 7 bases map to TRBD2. This CDR3 spans 12 amino acids. J lost 5 bases, V lost 3 bases, and 1 base had no gene match. The V gene's germline CDR1 is SGHRS and CDR2 YFSETQ. The CDR3 DNA reads TGCGCCAGCAGCTCCGGGGGGGAGACCCAGTACTTC. Translation: CASSSGGETQYF.

This chain links TRBV2 with TRBJ2-3; 7 nucleotides align to TRBD2. In germline, CDR1 is SNHLY, CDR2 FYNNEI. V dropped 4 bases and J dropped 3; count of bases not matched to a gene: 1. This CDR3 spans 13 amino acids. The CDR3 DNA follows: TGTGCCAGCAGTGTCGGGAGGACAGATACGCAGTATTTT. The encoded protein is CASSVGRTDTQYF.

The V gene is TRBV4-2, the J gene TRBJ1-1, with 9 bases aligning to TRBD1. The trim removed 3 bases at V and 5 bases at J, leaving 16 bases unmatched. CDR1 and CDR2 from the germline V gene are LGHNA and YNFKEQ. CDR3 size: 18 residues. The CDR3 loop is CASSHKVRDRAGETEAFF. In DNA, the CDR3 is TGTGCCAGCAGCCACAAAGTCCGGGACAGGGCAGGAGAGACTGAAGCTTTCTTT.

About this clone: One end of the junction fails to match germline, which may point to a read error. V gene TRBV7-9 combines with J gene TRBJ1-2, with 7 bases aligning to TRBD1. The CDR3 has 16 residues. Germline values: CDR1 SEHNR, CDR2 FQNEAQ (reference sequence). DNA of the CDR3: TGTTCCAGCAGCTCTAGGCACAGGGGAAAGCCTCAAGGCTACACCTTC. Its protein product is CSSSSRHRGKPQGYTF.

The chain is built from TRBV28 and TRBJ2-1, with 10 bases matching TRBD2. Losses at the gene ends were 4 bases for V and 6 bases for J; bases not matched to a gene: 6. The CDR3 is 15 amino acids. Germline CDR1 is MDHEN and CDR2 is SYDVKM. CDR3 region: CASSSPSGRGNEQFF. DNA for the CDR3: TGTGCCAGCAGTTCCCCAAGCGGGAGGGGCAATGAGCAGTTCTTC.

The CDR3 protein is CASSQGTGSTYEQYF. In DNA, the CDR3 is TGCGCCAGCAGCCAGGGGACAGGGTCGACCTACGAGCAGTACTTC. The chain uses TRBV4-1 and TRBJ2-7; 9 nucleotides match TRBD1. CDR3 size: 15 residues. The junction had 5 bases not matched to a gene; V was cut back by 3 bases and J by 2 bases. Germline V gives CDR1 MGHRA, CDR2 YSYEKL.

This chain uses TRBV9 with TRBJ1-6; tentative D call: TRBD1 (6 bases). The V gene's germline CDR1 is SGDLS and CDR2 YYNGEE. The length of the CDR3 is 15 residues. With 0 bases removed from V and 7 bases from J, the gap between germline ends came to 11 bases. CDR3 sequence (DNA): TGTGCCAGCAGCGTAGGGAGGCAGGGGAATTCACCCCTCCACTTT. Translated, it gives CASSVGRQGNSPLHF.

This clone was picked up one time. The chain has TRBV7-2 and TRBJ2-1; D is possibly TRBD2 (6 bases). The CDR3 sequence is 13 residues long. Germline V gives CDR1 SGHTA, CDR2 FQGNSA. Deletions cut 3 bases from V and 10 bases from J, with 13 bases between. The DNA for the CDR3 is TGTGCCAGCAGCTTTCCGGGGAGGAGGGAGCAGTTCTTC. Its protein is CASSFPGRREQFF.

This chain links TRBV6-5 with TRBJ1-6; D is unclear. Trimming left V 0 bases short and J 9 bases short, with 15 bases between. The CDR3 loop spans 16 amino acids. Germline V gene sequence: CDR1 MNHEY, CDR2 SVGAGI. The CDR3 DNA is TGTGCCAGCAGTTACTCTATCCCCGTAATCGGTTCACCCCTCCACTTT. This translates into CASSYSIPVIGSPLHF.

V is TRBV2 and J is TRBJ2-3, with 8 nucleotides matching TRBD1. The CDR3 sequence is 15 residues long. Germline assignment: CDR1 SNHLY and CDR2 FYNNEI. Trimming removed 4 bases from V and 1 base from J; junction bases left unmatched: 4. The CDR3 bases are TGTGCCAGCAGTGGACAGGGGACCCGCACAGATACGCAGTATTTT. Protein: CASSGQGTRTDTQYF.

CDR3 coding DNA: TGTGCCAGTAGTATCGTGGCTCTGGATCAGCCCCAGCATTTT. Translated, it gives CASSIVALDQPQHF. The J gene is TRBJ1-5, the V gene TRBV19; D is undetermined. This CDR3 has 14 residues. From germline, CDR1 is LNHDA and CDR2 SQIVND (reference sequence). Between the trimmed V and J ends, which lost 3 bases and 5 bases, there was a span of 11 bases.

The chain employs TRBV7-9 and TRBJ1-1; the match to TRBD1 covers 9 bases. Germline V gives CDR1 SEHNR, CDR2 FQNEAQ (reference sequence). This CDR3 has 14 amino acids. J lost 2 bases, V lost 5 bases, and 3 bases had no gene match. The CDR3: CASSITGGNTEAFF. For the CDR3, the DNA is TGTGCCAGCAGCATAACAGGGGGCAACACTGAAGCTTTCTTT.

The CDR3 DNA reads as TGTGCCAGCAGCTTCTCGACAGCCGGGAGGGGGGGTTCTTCCTACGAGCAGTACTTC. Translation gives CASSFSTAGRGGSSYEQYF. The chain combines TRBV7-2 with TRBJ2-7; 8 positions agree with TRBD2. Per the germline V gene, CDR1 is SGHTA and CDR2 is FQGNSA. The CDR3 is 19 residues long. V gave up 3 bases and J gave up 1 base; unmatched junction bases: 17.

The CDR3 DNA sequence: TGTGCCAGCAGCTTGATCAGTACGAACACCGGGGAGCTGTTTTTT. It is translated as CASSLISTNTGELFF. The chain carries TRBV5-6 and TRBJ2-2; no clear D. Trimming removed 1 base at V and 0 bases at J, with 7 bases between. This CDR3 contains 15 residues. The V gene's germline CDR1 is SGHDT and CDR2 YYEEEE. The full variable domain, completed using reference TRBV5-6 and TRBJ2-2, is DAGVTQSPTHLIKTRGQQVTLRCSPKSGHDTVSWYQQALGQGPQFIFQYYEEEERQRGNFPDRFSGHQFPNYSSELNVNALLLGDSALYLCASSLISTNTGELFFGEGSRLTVL.

This clone was found a few times. The genes are TRBV6-5 and TRBJ2-1; TRBD2 agrees at 11 bases. The CDR3 spans 15 residues. Trimming at V came to 7 bases and at J to 9 bases, leaving 11 bases not matched to a gene. Germline values: CDR1 MNHEY, CDR2 SVGAGI. CDR3 coding DNA: TGTGCCAGCAACGACGGACTAGCGGGCAGGGGTGAGCAGTTCTTC. It specifies CASNDGLAGRGEQFF.

The V gene is TRBV5-1, the J gene TRBJ1-2; 9 bases match TRBD1. CDR3 length: 17 amino acids. CDR1 is SGHRS, CDR2 YFSETQ, per germline. The J segment lost 5 bases and the V segment lost 3 bases, leaving 14 bases of the junction unmatched. CDR3 protein: CASSWSTGGMEAYGYTF. The CDR3 region has the DNA TGCGCCAGCAGCTGGTCGACAGGGGGTATGGAAGCGTATGGCTACACCTTC.

The chain is built from TRBV19 and TRBJ1-5, with TRBD1 identical over 7 bases. CDR3 length: 15 residues. Germline assignment: CDR1 LNHDA and CDR2 SQIVND (reference sequence). The V gene end was trimmed by 5 bases and the J gene end by 1 base; junction bases not matched to a gene: 5. The CDR3 sequence: CASSPRQGSNQPQHF. The CDR3 nucleotides are TGTGCCAGTAGTCCCCGACAGGGAAGCAATCAGCCCCAGCATTTT. Based on the CDR3 plus reference TRBV19 and TRBJ1-5, the full variable domain is DGGITQSPKYLFRKEGQNVTLSCEQNLNHDAMYWYRQDPGQGLRLIYYSQIVNDFQKGDIAEGYSVSREKKESFPLTVTSAQKNPTAFYLCASSPRQGSNQPQHFGDGTRLSIL.

The J gene is TRBJ2-2, the V gene TRBV28, with 8 bases matching TRBD1. Germline loops: CDR1 MDHEN, CDR2 SYDVKM. The V and J ends lost 3 bases and 4 bases, in that order; junction bases with no gene match: 7. The length of the CDR3 is 16 residues. For the CDR3, the DNA is TGTGCCAGCAGTTTCCGACAGGGGTCGGGCACCGGGGAGCTGTTTTTT. Its translation: CASSFRQGSGTGELFF.